This T cell receptor beta chain is from a study of cytomegalovirus exposure and HLA in healthy donors. Germline V gene lookup returns CDR1 SGDLS and CDR2 YYNGEE. V shed 5 bases and J shed 3 bases, with 9 bases lying between them. The CDR3 runs to 12 residues. Primers for the PCR totalled 60 Vbeta and 13 Jbeta. Sequencing used immunoSEQ multiplex PCR; TCRdb keeps in-frame clones, though not all of them. The table has under 150,000 clones, roughly four fifths seen once; the top ten hold 1.8%. The chain links TRBV9 to TRBJ2-7; the D gene is possibly TRBD2 (5 bases). Material for sequencing was PBMCs. The clonotype was recovered from a woman aged 45-65 years in good health and CMV-seronegative. CDR3 sequence: CASSPGDYEQYF. CDR3 nucleotides: TGTGCCAGCAGTCCCGGGGACTACGAGCAGTACTTC.